The subject of this entry is one T cell receptor (beta chain). There is no known antigen for this receptor. Qualities for individual bases were not recorded, and no much larger clone is one base off. According to the germline V gene, CDR1 reads MGHDK and CDR2 reads SYGVNS. The CDR3 runs 16 amino acids, cysteine and phenylalanine included. The kept DNA is CDR3 alone, 48 bases in frame from the first base. Compared with germline, V lacks 4 bases and J lacks 8 bases; bases without a gene match: 12. This sample was included in a study of blood T cell repertoires in COVID-19 (dated by TCRdb to about 2020). About the study as a whole: Samples from collaborators originated in the United States, Italy and Spain and spanned both the acute and convalescent phases of COVID-19. The material from the prospective study consisted of cDNA or gDNA derived from T cells, B-cell-depleted T cells, or PBMCs. The samples were drawn from the first 160 participants of the ongoing ImmuneRACE study and from 1,254 subjects provided by 6 global collaborators. The dataset comprised deeply sampled blood TCRbeta repertoires from subjects exposed to, actively infected with, or recovered from COVID-19. Where available, HLA class I and class II types were taken from metadata supplied by the sample provider and were not determined by assay-based typing. The repertoires were made available in a free public database intended to serve as a resource for research on the immune response to SARS-CoV-2. Sample metadata almost always included a de-identified subject ID, COVID-19 status, age in years and sex.

The research as a whole found: How much clinical and demographic metadata was included differed by source and by participant, and the metadata was provided uncurated.

Whole blood was collected in K2EDTA tubes by collaborating institutions according to the institutions' own protocols. For TCRbeta analysis, collaborator samples were shipped as frozen whole blood, as isolated PBMCs, or as DNA extracted from either sample type. TCRbeta CDR3 regions were amplified from genomic DNA by means of the immunoSEQ Assay, a bias-controlled multiplex PCR. As for the authors' bioinformatics: Within the assay, amplification of reference gene primers was used to estimate how many nucleated cells each sample contained. To quantify the absolute abundance of each unique TCRbeta CDR3 rearrangement, sequence reads were collapsed and filtered. For each sample, productive Simpson clonality was calculated by taking the square root of Simpson's diversity index across productive rearrangements. The clones in this table, taken by TCRdb from immuneACCESS, are in-frame only. Not every clone is retained; where verified, under half of the shortfall comes from an unresolved V gene, and the cause of the rest is unknown. V, J and clone size are those of that table, while D and trimming were read from the DNA. The sample yields some 99,000 clones; 75% to 90% were counted once. Clones ranked in the top ten supply approximately 1% of the sample.

In this chain, TRBV25-1 is recombined with TRBJ1-2, with 11 junctional bases fitting TRBD1. The receptor was derived from a human donor in a cohort sampled during active COVID-19. What was sequenced was peripheral blood. In nucleotide form, the sequence is TGTGCCAGCAGTGCCCCCGGGACAGGGGGACTAGGAGGCTACACCTTC. This encodes CASSAPGTGGLGGYTF.